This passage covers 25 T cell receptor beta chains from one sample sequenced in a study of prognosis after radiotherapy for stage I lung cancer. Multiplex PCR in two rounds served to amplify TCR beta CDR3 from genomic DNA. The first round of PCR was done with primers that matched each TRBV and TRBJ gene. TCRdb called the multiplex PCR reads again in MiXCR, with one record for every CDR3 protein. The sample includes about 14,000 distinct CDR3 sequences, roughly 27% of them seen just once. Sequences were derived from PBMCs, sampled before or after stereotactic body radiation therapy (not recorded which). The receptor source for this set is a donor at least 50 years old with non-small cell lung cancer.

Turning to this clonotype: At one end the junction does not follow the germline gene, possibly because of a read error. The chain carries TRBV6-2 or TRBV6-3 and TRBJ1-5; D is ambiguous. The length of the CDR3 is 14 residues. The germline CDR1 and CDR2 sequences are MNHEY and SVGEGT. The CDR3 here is CASRPYPRAQPQHF. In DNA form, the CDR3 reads TGTGCCAGCAGGCCCTATCCGAGGGCCCAGCCACAGCATTTT.

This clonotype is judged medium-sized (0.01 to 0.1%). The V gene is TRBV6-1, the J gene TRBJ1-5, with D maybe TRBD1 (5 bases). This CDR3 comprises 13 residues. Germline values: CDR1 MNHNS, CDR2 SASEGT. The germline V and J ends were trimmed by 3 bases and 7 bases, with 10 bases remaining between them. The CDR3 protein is CASSDRWGQPQHF. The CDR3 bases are TGTGCCAGCAGTGATAGATGGGGCCAGCCCCAGCATTTT.

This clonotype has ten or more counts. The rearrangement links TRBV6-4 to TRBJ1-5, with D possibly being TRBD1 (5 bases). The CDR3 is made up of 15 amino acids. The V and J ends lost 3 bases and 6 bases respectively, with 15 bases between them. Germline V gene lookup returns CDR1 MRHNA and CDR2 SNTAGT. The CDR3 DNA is TGTGCCAGCAGTGAATGGGGGAGCTTGGGTCAGCCCCAGCATTTT. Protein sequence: CASSEWGSLGQPQHF.

The CDR3 region has the DNA TGTGCCAGCAGTCTCATTTCACGGAACACTGAAGCTTTCTTT. This encodes CASSLISRNTEAFF. The rearrangement joins TRBV3-1 to TRBJ1-1; no definite D call. The CDR3 has 14 residues. The V end was cut by 6 bases, the J end by 1 base, with 12 bases between. From germline, CDR1 is LGHDT and CDR2 YNNKEL (reference sequence).

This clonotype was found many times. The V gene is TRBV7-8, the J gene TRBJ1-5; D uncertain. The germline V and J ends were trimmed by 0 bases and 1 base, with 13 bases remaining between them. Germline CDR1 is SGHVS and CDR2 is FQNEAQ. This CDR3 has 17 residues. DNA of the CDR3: TGTGCCAGCAGCTTAGCGCTGGTATGGAGCAGCAATCAGCCCCAGCATTTT. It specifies CASSLALVWSSNQPQHF.

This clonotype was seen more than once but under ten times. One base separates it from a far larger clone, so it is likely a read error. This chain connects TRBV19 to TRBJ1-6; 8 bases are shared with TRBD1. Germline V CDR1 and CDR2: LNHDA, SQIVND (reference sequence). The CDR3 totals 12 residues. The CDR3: CASSSDRAKALF. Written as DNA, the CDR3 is TGTGCCAGTAGTTCGGACAGGGCTAAAGCTCTCTTT.

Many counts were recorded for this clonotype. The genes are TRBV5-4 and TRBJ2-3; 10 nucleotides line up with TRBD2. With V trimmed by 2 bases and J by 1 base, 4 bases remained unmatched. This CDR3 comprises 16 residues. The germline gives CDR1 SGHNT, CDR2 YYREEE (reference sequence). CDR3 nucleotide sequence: TGTGCCAGCAGCTTAAAGCTAGCGGGGGGCACAGATACGCAGTATTTT. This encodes CASSLKLAGGTDTQYF.

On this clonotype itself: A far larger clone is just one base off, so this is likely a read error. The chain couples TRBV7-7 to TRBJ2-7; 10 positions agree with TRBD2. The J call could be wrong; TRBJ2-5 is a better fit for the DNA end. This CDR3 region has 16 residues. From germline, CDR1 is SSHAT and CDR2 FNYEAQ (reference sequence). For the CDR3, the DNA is TGTGCTAGCAGCTTAGCCAGCGGGGGGGGCGATGAGACCCAGTACTTC. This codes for CASSLASGGGDETQYF.

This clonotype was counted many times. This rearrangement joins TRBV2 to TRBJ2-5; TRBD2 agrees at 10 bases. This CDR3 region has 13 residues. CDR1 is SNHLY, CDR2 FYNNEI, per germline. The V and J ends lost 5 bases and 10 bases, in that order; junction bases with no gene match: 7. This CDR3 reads CASSSGGEWDQYF. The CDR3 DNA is TGTGCCAGCAGTAGCGGGGGGGAGTGGGACCAGTACTTC.

The CDR3 DNA sequence: TGTGCCAGCAGTTCCGCGACAGGGTCGGATACGCAGTATTTT. Translated: CASSSATGSDTQYF. The V call is TRBV28, the J call TRBJ2-3; 7 positions match TRBD1. The germline gives CDR1 MDHEN, CDR2 SYDVKM. This CDR3 contains 14 residues. J was trimmed by 6 bases and V by 4 bases; bases with no gene match: 7. The variable domain in full, completed from reference TRBV28 and TRBJ2-3, reads DVKVTQSSRYLVKRTGEKVFLECVQDMDHENMFWYRQDPGLGLRLIYFSYDVKMKEKGDIPEGYSVSREKKERFSLILESASTNQTSMYLCASSSATGSDTQYFGPGTRLTVL.

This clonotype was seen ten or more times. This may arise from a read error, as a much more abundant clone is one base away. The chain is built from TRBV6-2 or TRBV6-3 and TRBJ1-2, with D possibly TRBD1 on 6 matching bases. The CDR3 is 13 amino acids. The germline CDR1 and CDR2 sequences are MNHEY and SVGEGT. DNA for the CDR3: TGTGCCAGCAGTCAGCAGGGGTTATTTGGCCACACCTTC. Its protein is CASSQQGLFGHTF.

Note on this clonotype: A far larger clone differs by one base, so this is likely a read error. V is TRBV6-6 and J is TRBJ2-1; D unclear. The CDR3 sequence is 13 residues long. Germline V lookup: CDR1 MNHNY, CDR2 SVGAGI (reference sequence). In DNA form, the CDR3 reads TGTGCCAGCGGTTACTCCGGTGGTGATGAGCAGTTCTTC. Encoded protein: CASGYSGGDEQFF.

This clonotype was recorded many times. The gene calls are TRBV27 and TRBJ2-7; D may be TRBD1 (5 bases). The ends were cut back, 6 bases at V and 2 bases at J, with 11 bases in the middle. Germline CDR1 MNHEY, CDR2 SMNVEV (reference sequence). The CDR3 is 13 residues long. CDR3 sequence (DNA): TGTGCCAGCAGGTCGGACATCCCCTACGAGCAGTACTTC. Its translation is CASRSDIPYEQYF.

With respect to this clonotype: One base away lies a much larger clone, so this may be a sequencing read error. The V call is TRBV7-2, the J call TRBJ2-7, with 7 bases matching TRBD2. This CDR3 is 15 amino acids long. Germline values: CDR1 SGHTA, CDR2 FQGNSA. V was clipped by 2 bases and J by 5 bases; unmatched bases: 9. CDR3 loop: CASSLRGEGLHEQYF. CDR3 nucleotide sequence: TGTGCCAGCAGCTTAAGAGGGGAGGGGCTACACGAGCAGTACTTC.

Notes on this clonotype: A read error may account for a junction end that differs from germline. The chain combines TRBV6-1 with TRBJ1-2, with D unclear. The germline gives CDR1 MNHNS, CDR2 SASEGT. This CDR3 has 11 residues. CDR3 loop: CACRKAYGYTF. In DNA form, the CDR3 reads TGTGCCTGCAGGAAGGCCTATGGCTACACCTTC.

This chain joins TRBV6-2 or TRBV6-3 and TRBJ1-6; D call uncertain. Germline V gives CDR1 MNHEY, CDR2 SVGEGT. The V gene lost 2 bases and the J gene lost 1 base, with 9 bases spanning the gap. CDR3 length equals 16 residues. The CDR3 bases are TGTGCCAGCAGTTACGGGCTGGTATCCTATAATTCACCCCTCCACTTT. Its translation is CASSYGLVSYNSPLHF.

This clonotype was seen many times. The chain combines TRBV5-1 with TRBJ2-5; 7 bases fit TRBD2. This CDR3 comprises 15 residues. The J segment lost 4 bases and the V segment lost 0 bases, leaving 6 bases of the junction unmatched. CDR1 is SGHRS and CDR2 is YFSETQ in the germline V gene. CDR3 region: CASSLEKGGRETQYF. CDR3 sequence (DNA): TGCGCCAGCAGCTTGGAAAAGGGAGGGCGAGAGACCCAGTACTTC.

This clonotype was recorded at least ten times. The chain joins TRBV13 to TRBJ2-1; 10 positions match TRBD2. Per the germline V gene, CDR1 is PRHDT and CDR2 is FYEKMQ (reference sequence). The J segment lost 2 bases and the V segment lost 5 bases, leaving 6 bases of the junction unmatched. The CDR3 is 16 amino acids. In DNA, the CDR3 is TGTGCCAGCAGCAGACTAGCGGGTACTACCTACAATGAGCAGTTCTTC. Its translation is CASSRLAGTTYNEQFF.

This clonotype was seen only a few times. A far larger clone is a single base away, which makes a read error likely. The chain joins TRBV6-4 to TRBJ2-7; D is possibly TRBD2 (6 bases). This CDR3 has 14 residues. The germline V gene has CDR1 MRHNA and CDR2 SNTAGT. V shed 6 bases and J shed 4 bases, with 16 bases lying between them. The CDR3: CASRGGPDRYEQYF. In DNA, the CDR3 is TGTGCCAGCAGGGGGGGACCCGACCGGTACGAGCAGTACTTC.

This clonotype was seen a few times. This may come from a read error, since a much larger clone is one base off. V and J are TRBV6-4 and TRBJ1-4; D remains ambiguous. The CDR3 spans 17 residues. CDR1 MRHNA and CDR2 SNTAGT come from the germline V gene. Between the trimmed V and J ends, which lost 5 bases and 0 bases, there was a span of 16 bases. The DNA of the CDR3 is TGTGCCAGCAGTTACCCCAGTTCCGACCCAACTAATGAAAAACTGTTTTTT. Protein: CASSYPSSDPTNEKLFF.

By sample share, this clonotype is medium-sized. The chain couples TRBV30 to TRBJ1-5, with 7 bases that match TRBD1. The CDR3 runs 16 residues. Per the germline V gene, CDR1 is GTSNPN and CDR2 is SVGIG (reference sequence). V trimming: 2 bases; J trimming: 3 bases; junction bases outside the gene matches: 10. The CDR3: CAWSTPWGQYNQPQHF. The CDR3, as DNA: TGTGCCTGGAGTACCCCTTGGGGACAGTACAATCAGCCCCAGCATTTT.

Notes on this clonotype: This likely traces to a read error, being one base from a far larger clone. CDR3 nucleotide sequence: TGTGCTACGGCGGGGACAGAGAGGACCCGCTACGAGCAGTACTTC. Translating gives CATAGTERTRYEQYF. The V gene is TRBV6-8, the J gene TRBJ2-7, with D perhaps TRBD1 (7 bases). The CDR3 contains 15 residues. Germline CDR1 is MNHGY and CDR2 is SAAAGT.

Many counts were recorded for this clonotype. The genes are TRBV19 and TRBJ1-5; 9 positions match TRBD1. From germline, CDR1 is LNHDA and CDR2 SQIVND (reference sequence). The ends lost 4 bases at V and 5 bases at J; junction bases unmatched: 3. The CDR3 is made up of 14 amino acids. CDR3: CASSRGQGDQPQHF. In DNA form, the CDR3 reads TGTGCCAGTAGTAGGGGACAGGGAGATCAGCCCCAGCATTTT.

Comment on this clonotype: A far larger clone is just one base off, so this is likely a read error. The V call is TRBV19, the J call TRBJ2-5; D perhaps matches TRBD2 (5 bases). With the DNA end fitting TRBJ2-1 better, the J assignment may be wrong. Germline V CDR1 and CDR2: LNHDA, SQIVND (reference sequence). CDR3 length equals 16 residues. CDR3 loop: CASSRISVSAGNEQFF. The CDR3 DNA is TGTGCCAGTAGTCGCATTAGCGTGAGCGCCGGCAATGAGCAGTTCTTC.

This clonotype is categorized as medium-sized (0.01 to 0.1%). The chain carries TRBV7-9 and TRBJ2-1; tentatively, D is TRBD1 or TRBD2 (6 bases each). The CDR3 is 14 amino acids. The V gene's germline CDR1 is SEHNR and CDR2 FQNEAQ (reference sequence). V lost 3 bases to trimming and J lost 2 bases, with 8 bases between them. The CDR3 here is CASSLEGAYNEQFF. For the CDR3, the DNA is TGTGCCAGCAGCTTGGAGGGGGCCTACAATGAGCAGTTCTTC.